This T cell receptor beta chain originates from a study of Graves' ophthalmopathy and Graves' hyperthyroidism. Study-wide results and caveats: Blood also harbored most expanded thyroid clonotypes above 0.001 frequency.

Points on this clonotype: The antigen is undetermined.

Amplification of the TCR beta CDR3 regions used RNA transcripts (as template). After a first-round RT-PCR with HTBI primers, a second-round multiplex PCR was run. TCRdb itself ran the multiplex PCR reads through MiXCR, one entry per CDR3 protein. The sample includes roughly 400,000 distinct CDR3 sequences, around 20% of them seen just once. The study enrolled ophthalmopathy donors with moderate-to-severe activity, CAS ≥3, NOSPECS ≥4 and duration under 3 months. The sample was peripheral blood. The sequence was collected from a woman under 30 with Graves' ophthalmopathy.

The CDR3 here is CASSGWTANTGELFF. In DNA, the CDR3 is TGTGCCAGCAGCGGGTGGACAGCGAACACCGGGGAGCTGTTTTTT. The chain joins TRBV11-2 to TRBJ2-2; tentatively, D is TRBD1 (6 bases). The CDR3 runs 15 residues. Germline CDR1 reads SGHAT; CDR2 reads FQNNGV. The V end was cut by 5 bases, the J end by 0 bases, with 10 bases between.